Below, one T cell receptor beta chain is given with its context. Antigen specificity is unknown. These data originate in a study of OX40 agonist ivuxolimab in advanced cancers. Looking at the study overall: The dose of intravenous ivuxolimab that patients received every 2 weeks ranged from 0.01 to 10 mg/kg. Findings and limits, study-wide: Expanded clones were, on average, more numerous among CD8+ T cells than CD4+. Individuals who were partial responders at 0.1-3.0 mg/kg had clonal expansion that ranked among the lowest.

Clones were sequenced by immunoSEQ multiplex PCR, and TCRdb holds only the in-frame ones, with some missing. The profile covers about 100,000 clones, with roughly 90% appearing a single time and around 0.16% taken by the ten largest. The CDR3 runs 17 residues. Germline CDR1 reads SEHNR; CDR2 reads FQNEAQ (reference sequence). V was trimmed by 5 bases and J by 2 bases, leaving 21 bases between them. Blood draws occurred at baseline, cycle 4 day 1, and cycle 7 day 1. The receptor was derived from an adult with an advanced solid tumor such as melanoma, head and neck, liver or kidney cancer. This chain links TRBV7-9 with TRBJ1-1; D may be TRBD1 (5 bases). The sequencing used CD4+ or CD8+ T cells sorted from blood, collected in a trial of the OX40 agonist ivuxolimab. The CDR3 coding sequence is TGTGCCAGCAGCAACCGGGACCTAGGTCCGCGAAACACTGAAGCTTTCTTT. This sequence encodes CASSNRDLGPRNTEAFF.